Presented here are 21 T cell receptor beta chains from one specimen sequenced in a study of cytomegalovirus exposure and HLA in healthy donors. The PCR employed 60 Vbeta primers together with 13 Jbeta primers. Assay used: immunoSEQ multiplex PCR; TCRdb lists only in-frame clones, some missing. This sample's clone table lists about 46,000 clones. Sample: PBMCs. All receptors come from a woman aged 40 to 50 in good health and CMV-seronegative.

The genes are TRBV7-9 and TRBJ1-1; weak D call: TRBD1 (6 bases). Germline assignment: CDR1 SEHNR and CDR2 FQNEAQ (reference sequence). CDR3 length: 13 residues. V lost 5 bases, J lost 3 bases, and 10 bases lay in between. DNA of the CDR3: TGTGCCAGCAGCGAAGAGGGGGACACTGAAGCTTTCTTT. It yields the protein CASSEEGDTEAFF.

As regards this clone: At one end, the junction sequence differs from germline, possibly due to a read error. The chain employs TRBV7-6 and TRBJ2-1, with D maybe TRBD2 (5 bases). The CDR3 extends over 16 amino acids. CDR1 and CDR2 from the germline V gene are SGHVS and FNYEAQ. CDR3 nucleotides: TGTGCCAGCAGCTTAGGCGGGTCGCGCTCCGACAATGAGCAGTTCTTC. Protein: CASSLGGSRSDNEQFF.

The chain carries TRBV7-9 and TRBJ1-2, with TRBD1 identical over 9 bases. V gave up 5 bases and J gave up 5 bases; unmatched junction bases: 12. Germline values: CDR1 SEHNR, CDR2 FQNEAQ (reference sequence). The CDR3 has 16 residues. The CDR3 nucleotides are TGTGCCAGCAGCACTAGGGGGACAGGGAAAGAATATGGCTACACCTTC. The encoded protein is CASSTRGTGKEYGYTF.

The CDR3 loop reads CASSEGLAGSSYNEQFF. The CDR3 region has the DNA TGTGCCAGCAGCGAAGGACTAGCGGGGTCCTCCTACAATGAGCAGTTCTTC. The chain links TRBV9 to TRBJ2-1, with 12 nucleotides matching TRBD2. Unmatched junction bases numbered 4, after V lost 3 bases and J lost 0 bases. CDR1 SGDLS and CDR2 YYNGEE come from the germline V gene. The CDR3 is 17 amino acids.

The rearrangement uses TRBV7-9 and TRBJ2-7; D not resolved. CDR3 length: 15 amino acids. V dropped 5 bases and J dropped 2 bases, with 16 bases sitting between them. Germline CDR1 and CDR2: SEHNR and FQNEAQ (reference sequence). The CDR3: CASSAHSDWAYEQYF. DNA of the CDR3: TGTGCCAGCAGCGCGCACAGTGATTGGGCCTACGAGCAGTACTTC.

V gene TRBV29-1 combines with J gene TRBJ2-7, with TRBD2 as a possible D gene (5 bases). Germline V gene lookup returns CDR1 SQVTM and CDR2 ANQGSEA. CDR3 length: 14 amino acids. V shed 4 bases and J shed 0 bases, with 13 bases lying between them. The CDR3 DNA reads TGCAGCGTTGCCATTCTAGCTGCCTCCTACGAGCAGTACTTC. Its protein is CSVAILAASYEQYF.

This chain links TRBV6-5 with TRBJ2-7, with D tentatively TRBD1 (6 bases). This CDR3 has 11 amino acids. Trimming removed 5 bases at V and 7 bases at J, with 9 bases between. Germline V gene lookup returns CDR1 MNHEY and CDR2 SVGAGI. CDR3 sequence reads: CASSQGREQYF. In DNA, the CDR3 is TGTGCCAGCAGTCAGGGGCGGGAGCAGTACTTC.

The V gene is TRBV4-3, the J gene TRBJ1-3, with a tentative D call TRBD1 (5 bases). The germline V gene has CDR1 LGHNA and CDR2 YSLEER. The V and J ends lost 0 bases and 2 bases respectively, with 11 bases between them. The CDR3 loop spans 16 amino acids. CDR3: CASSQDQGSTGNTIYF. DNA of the CDR3: TGCGCCAGCAGCCAAGATCAGGGATCGACTGGAAACACCATATATTTT.

V and J are TRBV30 and TRBJ2-1, with 8 bases fitting TRBD1. The CDR3 loop spans 17 amino acids. V gave up 3 bases and J gave up 5 bases; unmatched junction bases: 15. From germline, CDR1 is GTSNPN and CDR2 SVGIG (reference sequence). The CDR3 nucleotides read TGTGCCTGGAGCAATAGACAGGGGACCACGAAAAACAATGAGCAGTTCTTC. Translated, it gives CAWSNRQGTTKNNEQFF.

This chain joins TRBV28 and TRBJ1-2; D call uncertain. This CDR3 has 13 amino acids. Trimming cost V 2 bases and J 2 bases, with 6 bases left between them. Germline V gene lookup returns CDR1 MDHEN and CDR2 SYDVKM. The chain's CDR3 is CASSLTENYGYTF. CDR3 nucleotides: TGTGCCAGCAGTTTAACAGAAAACTATGGCTACACCTTC.

The gene calls are TRBV12-5 and TRBJ1-2, with 8 positions matching TRBD1. Germline V lookup: CDR1 LGHNT, CDR2 FRNRAP. Trimming took 2 bases from V and 4 from J; bases not matched to a gene: 12. The CDR3 has 17 amino acids. DNA of the CDR3: TGTGCTAGTGGTTTGATACCATACGGACAGGGCTTCTATGGCTACACCTTC. Translated, it gives CASGLIPYGQGFYGYTF. The full variable domain, with the rest looked up from reference TRBV12-5 and TRBJ1-2, is DARVTQTPRHKVTEMGQEVTMRCQPILGHNTVFWYRQTMMQGLELLAYFRNRAPLDDSGMPKDRFSAEMPDATLATLKIQPSEPRDSAVYFCASGLIPYGQGFYGYTFGSGTRLTVV.

The genes are TRBV29-1 and TRBJ2-7; TRBD2 matches 12 bases. The CDR3 is 18 residues long. From germline, CDR1 is SQVTM and CDR2 ANQGSEA. V gave up 4 bases and J gave up 6 bases; unmatched junction bases: 19. Written as DNA, the CDR3 is TGCAGCGTTGCTAAGACTAGCGGGAGCGGTCTGGTTCTGCGCGAGCAGTACTTC. This sequence encodes CSVAKTSGSGLVLREQYF.

The chain employs TRBV13 and TRBJ1-2; 9 nucleotides agree with TRBD1. V lost 1 base and J lost 0; bases outside the gene matches: 3. The CDR3 is 16 amino acids. Germline lookup yields CDR1 PRHDT and CDR2 FYEKMQ (reference sequence). CDR3 in amino acids: CASSLAQGAANYGYTF. The CDR3 DNA reads as TGTGCCAGCAGCTTAGCACAGGGGGCGGCTAACTATGGCTACACCTTC. Based on the CDR3 plus reference TRBV13 and TRBJ1-2, the full variable domain is AAGVIQSPRHLIKEKRETATLKCYPIPRHDTVYWYQQGPGQDPQFLISFYEKMQSDKGSIPDRFSAQQFSDYHSELNMSSLELGDSALYFCASSLAQGAANYGYTFGSGTRLTVV.

V usage is TRBV29-1 and J usage is TRBJ2-5; maybe TRBD2 (6 bases). Trimming stripped 1 base from V and 11 bases from J, with 14 bases between. Germline V lookup: CDR1 SQVTM, CDR2 ANQGSEA. The CDR3 length is 12 residues. The CDR3 sequence: CSVEVQGLPQYF. The CDR3 DNA reads as TGCAGCGTTGAAGTCCAGGGACTCCCTCAGTACTTC.

The V gene is TRBV5-1, the J gene TRBJ2-7, with D perhaps TRBD1 (7 bases). Germline CDR1 is SGHRS and CDR2 is YFSETQ. V lost 3 bases and J 7 bases, leaving 17 bases between the germline ends. The CDR3 totals 14 residues. CDR3 residues: CASSSGGPAWEQYF. CDR3 bases: TGCGCCAGCAGCTCAGGGGGGCCCGCGTGGGAGCAGTACTTC.

The rearrangement uses TRBV28 and TRBJ2-7, with D perhaps TRBD2 (5 bases). This CDR3 contains 14 residues. The germline gives CDR1 MDHEN, CDR2 SYDVKM. Trimming cost V 2 bases and J 3 bases, with 11 bases left between them. CDR3 amino acids: CASSLISDYYEQYF. DNA of the CDR3: TGTGCCAGCAGTTTAATAAGCGACTACTACGAGCAGTACTTC.

The chain carries TRBV18 and TRBJ2-5, with a possible D match to TRBD2 (5 bases). CDR3 length equals 14 residues. Trimming took 3 bases from V and 3 from J, leaving 11 bases between them. Per germline, CDR1 KGHSH and CDR2 LQKENI. For the CDR3, the DNA is TGTGCCAGCTCACCCTACCGGGATGAAGAGACCCAGTACTTC. This encodes CASSPYRDEETQYF.

The rearrangement links TRBV27 to TRBJ2-1; 7 bases map to TRBD2. V lost 3 bases, J lost 1 base, and 3 bases stayed unmatched. Germline V lookup: CDR1 MNHEY, CDR2 SMNVEV (reference sequence). CDR3 length equals 15 residues. The CDR3 sequence: CASSFVGGSYNEQFF. CDR3 coding DNA: TGTGCCAGCAGTTTCGTGGGAGGGTCCTACAATGAGCAGTTCTTC.

The rearrangement links TRBV28 to TRBJ2-5, with D tentatively TRBD2 (5 bases). The CDR3 has 17 residues. Trimming removed 2 bases from V and 5 bases from J, with 21 bases in between. The germline V gene has CDR1 MDHEN and CDR2 SYDVKM. The CDR3 DNA reads TGTGCCAGCAGTTTAGGGCGGTCGGCGGGTGGCCGGGAGACCCAGTACTTC. Its protein product is CASSLGRSAGGRETQYF.

The chain uses TRBV19 and TRBJ1-4; D not resolved. There are 16 residues in the CDR3. Trimming took 0 bases from V and 7 from J, leaving 15 bases between them. Germline V gene data show CDR1 as LNHDA and CDR2 as SQIVND (reference sequence). DNA of the CDR3: TGTGCCAGTAGTATAGATCGTTCAGGAGGAGGTGAAAAACTGTTTTTT. Amino acid sequence: CASSIDRSGGGEKLFF.

V gene TRBV4-3 combines with J gene TRBJ2-2; possibly TRBD2 for D (5 bases). In germline, CDR1 is LGHNA, CDR2 YSLEER. V shed 4 bases and J shed 0 bases, with 9 bases lying between them. The CDR3 consists of 15 residues. The CDR3 spells CASSRSVANTGELFF. The CDR3 nucleotides read TGCGCCAGCAGCCGTAGCGTCGCGAACACCGGGGAGCTGTTTTTT.